The 11 T cell receptor beta chains below come from one sample, sequenced in a study of blood T cell repertoires in COVID-19. Assay: immunoSEQ multiplex PCR; the TCRdb copy retains only in-frame clones and omits some. The table lists 240,000 or so clones, 86% of them singletons, with 6.2% in the top ten. The sequencing input was peripheral blood. These receptor sequences come from a man aged 55 to 70 with acute or convalescent COVID-19.

V and J are TRBV28 and TRBJ1-1; tentative D call: TRBD1 (6 bases). Germline V CDR1 and CDR2: MDHEN, SYDVKM. Trimming removed 4 bases at V and 6 bases at J, with 9 bases between. CDR3 size: 12 residues. CDR3 amino acids: CASSWGLAEAFF. CDR3 coding DNA: TGTGCCAGCAGTTGGGGGCTAGCTGAAGCTTTCTTT. The full variable domain, in which reference TRBV28 and TRBJ1-1 provide the parts outside the CDR3, is DVKVTQSSRYLVKRTGEKVFLECVQDMDHENMFWYRQDPGLGLRLIYFSYDVKMKEKGDIPEGYSVSREKKERFSLILESASTNQTSMYLCASSWGLAEAFFGQGTRLTVV.

This clone occurred once. The chain is built from TRBV9 and TRBJ2-3, with TRBD2 matching 16 bases. CDR1 SGDLS and CDR2 YYNGEE come from the germline V gene. This CDR3 has 18 amino acids. The V gene end was trimmed by 3 bases and the J gene end by 1 base; junction bases not matched to a gene: 5. The CDR3 sequence is CASSEGTSGRVGTDTQYF. CDR3 sequence (DNA): TGTGCCAGCAGCGAAGGGACTAGCGGGAGGGTTGGCACAGATACGCAGTATTTT.

The V and J genes are TRBV11-3 and TRBJ1-3, with D maybe TRBD1 (6 bases). CDR3 length: 12 residues. Germline V gene data show CDR1 as SGHNT and CDR2 as YENEEA. The ends were cut back, 5 bases at V and 7 bases at J, with 9 bases in the middle. The CDR3 region has the DNA TGTGCCAGCAGCCCGGGACATAACACCATATATTTT. Residues: CASSPGHNTIYF.

This sequence joins TRBV21-1 and TRBJ2-5; TRBD1, as called in the table, went unchecked against the DNA. TRBV21-1 is marked as a pseudogene. CDR3 length: 13 residues. The CDR3 DNA is TGTGCCAGCAGCACGCAGGCCCAAGAGACCCAGTACTTC. As protein: CASSTQAQETQYF.

The rearrangement joins TRBV7-2 to TRBJ2-3, with D tentatively TRBD2 (6 bases). This CDR3 is built from 15 residues. V was cut by 2 bases and J by 5 bases, with 14 bases left in between. Germline lookup yields CDR1 SGHTA and CDR2 FQGNSA. CDR3 sequence (DNA): TGTGCCAGCAGCTTATCCGGGGGAGTAAGAGATACGCAGTATTTT. Translation gives CASSLSGGVRDTQYF.

Written as DNA, the CDR3 is TGTGCCAGCAGCCTACTAGCGGGGATATACAATGAGCAGTTCTTC. This codes for CASSLLAGIYNEQFF. The V gene is TRBV28, the J gene TRBJ2-1; 10 nucleotides agree with TRBD2. CDR1 is MDHEN and CDR2 is SYDVKM in the germline V gene. The trim removed 6 bases at V and 4 bases at J, leaving 6 bases unmatched. The CDR3 loop spans 15 amino acids.

This clone came up once. The chain carries TRBV6-5 and TRBJ1-2, with TRBD1 matching 9 bases. The V gene's germline CDR1 is MNHEY and CDR2 SVGAGI. Trimming removed 4 bases from V and 1 base from J; junction bases left unmatched: 7. CDR3 size: 16 residues. The CDR3 DNA reads as TGTGCCAGCAGTTGGACAGGGGAGGTTAATAACTATGGCTACACCTTC. Translated, it gives CASSWTGEVNNYGYTF.

This chain joins TRBV19 and TRBJ2-1; a weak D match, TRBD2 (7 bases). Looked up from germline, CDR1 is LNHDA and CDR2 is SQIVND (reference sequence). The CDR3 extends over 16 amino acids. Deletions cut 3 bases from V and 4 bases from J, with 16 bases between. CDR3 DNA: TGTGCCAGTAGTATGTCCCCCGGGGGGCGATACAATGAGCAGTTCTTC. Protein product: CASSMSPGGRYNEQFF.

The chain is built from TRBV18 and TRBJ2-7; 10 bases line up with TRBD1. Germline V gene data show CDR1 as KGHSH and CDR2 as LQKENI. V lost 2 bases and J lost 4; bases outside the gene matches: 2. The CDR3 runs 14 residues. The CDR3 DNA reads as TGTGCCAGCTCACCAAGGACAGGGGGGTACGAGCAGTACTTC. Amino acid sequence: CASSPRTGGYEQYF.

This chain uses TRBV5-1 with TRBJ2-1; D ambiguous. Trimming left V 3 bases short and J 0 bases short, with 7 bases between. The length of the CDR3 is 14 residues. Germline lookup yields CDR1 SGHRS and CDR2 YFSETQ. The CDR3 DNA follows: TGCGCCAGCAGCTCTAGGCCCTCCTACAATGAGCAGTTCTTC. This sequence encodes CASSSRPSYNEQFF.

This chain joins TRBV19 and TRBJ1-4, with 9 bases lining up with TRBD1. The CDR3 is 17 amino acids. Germline lookup yields CDR1 LNHDA and CDR2 SQIVND (reference sequence). V shed 3 bases and J 2 bases; nucleotides not matched to a gene: 7. The CDR3 sequence: CASSIGTGWETNEKLFF. In DNA, the CDR3 is TGTGCCAGTAGTATCGGGACAGGGTGGGAGACTAATGAAAAACTGTTTTTT.